Below are 20 T cell receptor beta chains sequenced from a single sample in a study of blood T cell repertoires in COVID-19. Only in-frame clones appear in the TCRdb table, and some are missing; sequencing was by immunoSEQ multiplex PCR. Of about 210,000 clones in the sample, 75% to 85% are singletons; the top ten hold under 8%. The sample taken for sequencing was peripheral blood. These receptors all come from a man in his fifties or sixties with acute or convalescent COVID-19.

V is TRBV19 and J is TRBJ2-3; TRBD2 agrees at 9 bases. V lost 6 bases and J lost 1; bases outside the gene matches: 5. This CDR3 has 15 amino acids. Germline CDR1 LNHDA, CDR2 SQIVND (reference sequence). The CDR3 here is CASRTVAGGTDTQYF. For the CDR3, the DNA is TGTGCCAGTAGAACCGTAGCGGGGGGCACAGATACGCAGTATTTT.

The V call is TRBV11-1, the J call TRBJ2-2, with 7 bases identical to TRBD1. The CDR3 consists of 13 residues. Germline values: CDR1 SGHAT, CDR2 FQDESV (reference sequence). The V gene end was trimmed by 5 bases and the J gene end by 8 bases; junction bases not matched to a gene: 5. The CDR3 sequence: CASSVQDRGELFF. CDR3 nucleotides: TGTGCCAGCAGCGTACAGGACAGGGGGGAGCTGTTTTTT.

The chain has TRBV9 and TRBJ2-5; D might be TRBD1 (6 bases). Trimming shortened V by 3 bases and J by 5 bases, and 20 bases separated the two germline ends. The CDR3 totals 16 residues. Germline CDR1 reads SGDLS; CDR2 reads YYNGEE. The CDR3 region has the DNA TGTGCCAGCAGCGCCGCTCGTCCAGGGGCTGGCGAGACCCAGTACTTC. Its protein product is CASSAARPGAGETQYF.

There are a few counts of this clone. The rearrangement links TRBV13 to TRBJ1-4; 8 bases align to TRBD1. The ends lost 4 bases at V and 7 bases at J; junction bases unmatched: 2. This CDR3 comprises 13 residues. The germline CDR1 and CDR2 sequences are PRHDT and FYEKMQ (reference sequence). CDR3 nucleotide sequence: TGTGCCAGCAGCTACGGACAGGGTGAAAAACTGTTTTTT. Its translation is CASSYGQGEKLFF. Variable domain in full (rest from reference TRBV13 and TRBJ1-4): AAGVIQSPRHLIKEKRETATLKCYPIPRHDTVYWYQQGPGQDPQFLISFYEKMQSDKGSIPDRFSAQQFSDYHSELNMSSLELGDSALYFCASSYGQGEKLFFGSGTQLSVL.

The chain is built from TRBV19 and TRBJ2-7; possibly TRBD2 for D (7 bases). CDR1 is LNHDA and CDR2 is SQIVND in the germline V gene (reference sequence). The CDR3 runs to 14 residues. Trimming stripped 5 bases from V and 5 bases from J, with 16 bases between. The CDR3 DNA follows: TGTGCCAGTAGTCCGGGGGGCCTGGGGAACGAGCAGTACTTC. It yields the protein CASSPGGLGNEQYF.

Concerning this clone itself: Its ends do not fully match the called genes, so a read error is possible. The V gene is TRBV15, the J gene TRBJ2-3; TRBD2 aligns across 7 bases. In germline, CDR1 is LNHNV, CDR2 YYDKDF (reference sequence). The CDR3 totals 15 residues. CDR3 amino acids: CATSRDRLALGRRPF. CDR3 nucleotide sequence: TGTGCCACCAGCAGAGATCGACTAGCTCTGGGTCGCCGGCCCTTT. Filled out from reference TRBV15 and TRBJ2-3, the complete variable domain reads DAMVIQNPRYQVTQFGKPVTLSCSQTLNHNVMYWYQQKSSQAPKLLFHYYDKDFNNEADTPDNFQSRRPNTSFCFLDIRSPGLGDTAMYLCATSRDRLALGRRPFGPGTRLTVL.

CDR3 protein: CASSQESSPTNEKLFF. Written as DNA, the CDR3 is TGTGCCAGCAGCCAAGAATCCTCTCCCACTAATGAAAAACTGTTTTTT. V and J are TRBV3-1 (or the pseudogene TRBV3-2) and TRBJ1-4; D is uncertain. Germline V gene sequence: CDR1 LGHDT, CDR2 YNNKEL (reference sequence). There are 16 residues in the CDR3. V lost 0 bases, J lost 2 bases, and 10 bases lay in between.

The V and J genes are TRBV5-1 and TRBJ1-3, with D possibly TRBD1 on 5 matching bases. The CDR3 runs to 15 residues. Trimming removed 0 bases from V and 0 bases from J, with 7 bases in between. Germline values: CDR1 SGHRS, CDR2 YFSETQ. The CDR3 DNA sequence: TGCGCCAGCAGCTTGGGACAGACCTCTGGAAACACCATATATTTT. Protein: CASSLGQTSGNTIYF. Combining the CDR3 with reference TRBV5-1 and TRBJ1-3 gives the whole variable domain KAGVTQTPRYLIKTRGQQVTLSCSPISGHRSVSWYQQTPGQGLQFLFEYFSETQRNKGNFPGRFSGRQFSNSRSEMNVSTLELGDSALYLCASSLGQTSGNTIYFGEGSWLTVV.

This clone was counted between two and nine times. One junction end does not reproduce the germline sequence, and a read error may be involved. The gene calls are TRBV7-2 and TRBJ2-3, with 11 positions matching TRBD2. The CDR3 has 15 residues. Germline V gives CDR1 SGHTA, CDR2 FQGNSA. The chain's CDR3 is CASSIAGGRVDTQYF. The CDR3 nucleotides are TGTGCCAGCAGCATAGCGGGGGGGCGGGTCGATACGCAGTATTTT.

CDR3 sequence reads: CASSELTGPSGNTIYF. In nucleotides, the CDR3 is TGTGCCAGCAGTGAACTGACAGGGCCCTCTGGAAACACCATATATTTT. V is TRBV6-1 and J is TRBJ1-3, with 7 positions matching TRBD1. CDR3 size: 16 residues. The ends lost 2 bases at V and 0 bases at J; junction bases unmatched: 4. Germline CDR1 reads MNHNS; CDR2 reads SASEGT.

The chain is built from TRBV19 and TRBJ1-6; D perhaps matches TRBD1 (6 bases). The germline V gene has CDR1 LNHDA and CDR2 SQIVND (reference sequence). V lost 5 bases to trimming and J lost 8 bases, with 10 bases between them. The CDR3 contains 13 residues. CDR3 sequence (DNA): TGTGCCAGTAGTGCTTCAGGGGATTCACCCCTCCACTTT. As protein: CASSASGDSPLHF.

The rearrangement joins TRBV2 to TRBJ2-5; D not resolved. CDR1 SNHLY and CDR2 FYNNEI come from the germline V gene. Trimming left V 8 bases short and J 0 bases short, with 7 bases between. The CDR3 is 12 residues long. The CDR3 is CASGQYQETQYF. CDR3 sequence (DNA): TGTGCCAGCGGTCAGTACCAAGAGACCCAGTACTTC. Looking up the rest from reference TRBV2 and TRBJ2-5 gives the full variable domain: EPEVTQTPSHQVTQMGQEVILRCVPISNHLYFYWYRQILGQKVEFLVSFYNNEISEKSEIFDDQFSVERPDGSNFTLKIRSTKLEDSAMYFCASGQYQETQYFGPGTRLLVL.

The chain recombines TRBV28 with TRBJ1-5; 9 nucleotides agree with TRBD1. This CDR3 has 15 residues. J was trimmed by 7 bases and V by 7 bases; bases with no gene match: 11. Germline CDR1 MDHEN, CDR2 SYDVKM. The CDR3 here is CASTKDRGGGQPQHF. The CDR3 DNA reads as TGTGCCAGCACCAAGGACAGGGGAGGCGGACAGCCCCAGCATTTT.

In its sample, this clone was seen a few times. DNA for the CDR3: TGTGCCAGCTCGACAGGCTCTGGAAACACCATATATTTT. It specifies CASSTGSGNTIYF. This chain joins TRBV18 and TRBJ1-3, with TRBD1 as a possible D gene (6 bases). The CDR3 length is 13 residues. V was cut by 6 bases and J by 0 bases, with 6 bases left in between. Looked up from germline, CDR1 is KGHSH and CDR2 is LQKENI.

This clone is a singleton in its sample. Other DNA sequences from this sample encode an identical CDR3 as well. This chain links TRBV7-9 with TRBJ1-1; 7 nucleotides match TRBD1. Germline values: CDR1 SEHNR, CDR2 FQNEAQ (reference sequence). V gave up 3 bases and J gave up 0 bases; unmatched junction bases: 1. The CDR3 length is 14 residues. The CDR3 reads CASSLGQLNTEAFF. In nucleotides, the CDR3 is TGTGCCAGCAGCTTGGGACAGTTGAACACTGAAGCTTTCTTT.

The V gene is TRBV9, the J gene TRBJ1-1; D remains ambiguous. CDR1 and CDR2 (germline): SGDLS, YYNGEE. The CDR3 has 12 residues. V was cut by 0 bases and J by 12 bases, with 12 bases left in between. The CDR3 sequence is CASSVDQALPFF. For the CDR3, the DNA is TGTGCCAGCAGCGTAGATCAGGCCCTGCCTTTCTTT.

The genes are TRBV19 and TRBJ2-4, with 7 bases aligning to TRBD2. The CDR3 has 14 amino acids. Germline V gene data show CDR1 as LNHDA and CDR2 as SQIVND (reference sequence). After removal of 7 bases from V and 5 bases from J, the junction contained 8 bases not matched to a gene. CDR3 nucleotides: TGTGCCAGTAATGGGCGGGGGTTTGAAAACATTCAGTACTTC. This gives the protein CASNGRGFENIQYF.

The chain carries TRBV11-2 and TRBJ2-1; the match to TRBD2 covers 7 bases. Germline V gives CDR1 SGHAT, CDR2 FQNNGV. Unmatched junction bases numbered 3, after V lost 4 bases and J lost 3 bases. The length of the CDR3 is 14 residues. The DNA for the CDR3 is TGTGCCAGCAGCTCCGGGACTAACTACAATGAGCAGTTCTTC. It yields the protein CASSSGTNYNEQFF.

The V gene is TRBV3-1 (or the pseudogene TRBV3-2), the J gene TRBJ2-7; 9 bases map to TRBD2. V lost 3 bases and J lost 4; bases outside the gene matches: 10. Germline CDR1 is LGHDT and CDR2 is YNNKEL (reference sequence). This CDR3 has 16 amino acids. CDR3 bases: TGTGCCAGCAGCCACCCCTTTGGACTAGCGCCTTACGAGCAGTACTTC. This encodes CASSHPFGLAPYEQYF.

The rearrangement joins TRBV6-6 to TRBJ2-7; 7 bases line up with TRBD2. The V gene end was trimmed by 6 bases and the J gene end by 3 bases; junction bases not matched to a gene: 2. The CDR3 has 12 residues. The germline gives CDR1 MNHNY, CDR2 SVGAGI (reference sequence). The CDR3 coding sequence is TGTGCCAGCAGCGCGGGGGTCTACGAGCAGTACTTC. It yields the protein CASSAGVYEQYF.